One sample yielded the 31 T cell receptor beta chains listed below, sequenced in a study of shared clonotypes between healthy human individuals. Only in-frame clones appear in the TCRdb table, and some are missing; sequencing was by immunoSEQ multiplex PCR. Found here are some 630,000 clones, less than 80% of them singletons; the top ten hold under 2%. Specimen: memory CD4+ T cells sorted from blood. Noted subset: CD45RA-negative fraction. The origin of the receptors is a woman in her 30s in good health.

The V and J genes are TRBV6-1 and TRBJ1-3, with D unclear. The CDR3 sequence is 12 residues long. Germline-derived CDR1 and CDR2 are MNHNS and SASEGT. V was pared by 3 bases and J by 5 bases, with 5 bases between. The CDR3 sequence is CASSEGRNTIYF. The DNA of the CDR3 is TGTGCCAGCAGTGAGGGTAGAAACACCATATATTTT.

The V gene is TRBV28, the J gene TRBJ2-5; D perhaps matches TRBD1 (6 bases). V lost 5 bases to trimming and J lost 8 bases, with 9 bases between them. The CDR3 contains 11 residues. Germline CDR1 MDHEN, CDR2 SYDVKM. CDR3: CASSTGRTQYF. The CDR3 bases are TGTGCCAGCAGTACAGGGAGAACCCAGTACTTC.

The chain recombines TRBV28 with TRBJ2-7; 7 bases agree with TRBD2. The trim removed 5 bases at V and 4 bases at J, leaving 8 bases unmatched. The CDR3 has 14 amino acids. Germline V lookup: CDR1 MDHEN, CDR2 SYDVKM. CDR3 region: CASSGGGSGYEQYF. CDR3 coding DNA: TGTGCCAGCAGTGGCGGCGGGAGCGGGTACGAGCAGTACTTC.

The rearrangement uses TRBV2 and TRBJ2-1; D gene unclear. The CDR3 is made up of 14 amino acids. Germline-derived CDR1 and CDR2 are SNHLY and FYNNEI. The germline V and J ends were trimmed by 4 bases and 4 bases, with 11 bases remaining between them. The CDR3 DNA reads TGTGCCAGCAGTGGGGTGATGACATACAATGAGCAGTTCTTC. This sequence encodes CASSGVMTYNEQFF.

This clone was observed once. This chain joins TRBV11-3 and TRBJ2-1; D uncertain. Per the germline V gene, CDR1 is SGHNT and CDR2 is YENEEA. V lost 3 bases, J lost 1 base, and 4 bases lay in between. The CDR3 sequence is 13 residues long. DNA of the CDR3: TGTGCCAGCAGCTTCAGTTCCTACAATGAGCAGTTCTTC. Translated, it gives CASSFSSYNEQFF. Filled out from reference TRBV11-3 and TRBJ2-1, the complete variable domain reads EAGVVQSPRYKIIEKKQPVAFWCNPISGHNTLYWYLQNLGQGPELLIRYENEEAVDDSQLPKDRFSAERLKGVDSTLKIQPAELGDSAVYLCASSFSSYNEQFFGPGTRLTVL.

The count of this clone is one. The CDR3 DNA sequence: TGTGCCAGCAGCCTACAGGGGGCCGCCGGGTTCCCTGGGGCCAACGTCCTGACTTTC. Its protein is CASSLQGAAGFPGANVLTF. The chain is built from TRBV7-9 and TRBJ2-6; 9 bases line up with TRBD1. The CDR3 length is 19 residues. In germline, CDR1 is SEHNR, CDR2 FQNEAQ (reference sequence). The V gene end was trimmed by 5 bases and the J gene end by 2 bases; junction bases not matched to a gene: 13.

The chain links TRBV7-2 to TRBJ2-2; perhaps TRBD1 as D (5 bases). This CDR3 spans 15 amino acids. Trimming removed 1 base from V and 4 bases from J, with 10 bases in between. The V gene's germline CDR1 is SGHTA and CDR2 FQGNSA. The CDR3, as DNA: TGTGCCAGCAGCTTAGACAGACAGACCACCGGGGAGCTGTTTTTT. It specifies CASSLDRQTTGELFF.

This chain links TRBV19 with TRBJ1-2; perhaps TRBD1 as D (6 bases). Trimming stripped 9 bases from V and 8 bases from J, with 19 bases between. Germline loops: CDR1 LNHDA, CDR2 SQIVND (reference sequence). The CDR3 covers 13 residues. The CDR3 spells CASDRTDSKGYTF. The CDR3 coding sequence is TGTGCCAGCGACCGGACAGACTCTAAAGGCTACACCTTC. Full variable domain (outside the CDR3, taken from reference TRBV19 and TRBJ1-2): DGGITQSPKYLFRKEGQNVTLSCEQNLNHDAMYWYRQDPGQGLRLIYYSQIVNDFQKGDIAEGYSVSREKKESFPLTVTSAQKNPTAFYLCASDRTDSKGYTFGSGTRLTVV.

This clone was seen more than once but under ten times. This chain uses TRBV7-9 with TRBJ1-1; weak D call: TRBD1 (6 bases). The length of the CDR3 is 15 residues. Germline loops: CDR1 SEHNR, CDR2 FQNEAQ (reference sequence). The V end was cut by 1 base, the J end by 1 base, with 10 bases between. CDR3 sequence (DNA): TGTGCCAGCAGCTTAGGGGGGCTGAAGAACACTGAAGCTTTCTTT. It codes for CASSLGGLKNTEAFF.

The chain carries TRBV30 and TRBJ2-1; TRBD1 might be the D (5 bases). The V gene lost 1 base and the J gene lost 4 bases, with 14 bases spanning the gap. From germline, CDR1 is GTSNPN and CDR2 SVGIG (reference sequence). The CDR3 is made up of 15 amino acids. Here the CDR3 DNA reads TGTGCCTGGAGTGAGGGGCAGGGCGTTTACAATGAGCAGTTCTTC. Translation: CAWSEGQGVYNEQFF.

This chain connects TRBV10-3 to TRBJ2-7; 13 nucleotides match TRBD2. From germline, CDR1 is ENHRY and CDR2 SYGVKD. Trimming cost V 10 bases and J 5 bases; bases outside gene matches: 2. The CDR3 spans 12 residues. The CDR3 sequence: CATGLAGDEQYF. Here the CDR3 DNA reads TGTGCCACAGGACTAGCGGGAGACGAGCAGTACTTC.

The chain links TRBV21-1 to TRBJ2-7; the D call TRBD2 from the table was never checked on the DNA. TRBV21-1 is designated a pseudogene. This CDR3 spans 16 amino acids. The CDR3, as DNA: TGTGCCAGCAGCGAATCACTAGCGGGAGGCGGCTACGAGCAGTACTTC. This codes for CASSESLAGGGYEQYF.

The count of this clone is one. The V call is TRBV28, the J call TRBJ2-7; 11 bases align to TRBD2. Germline loops: CDR1 MDHEN, CDR2 SYDVKM. The junction had 1 base not matched to a gene; V was cut back by 8 bases and J by 1 base. The CDR3 loop spans 13 amino acids. The CDR3 DNA reads as TGTGCCAGCGCTAGCGGGGGGTCCTACGAGCAGTACTTC. This encodes CASASGGSYEQYF. The complete variable domain, with remaining parts taken from reference TRBV28 and TRBJ2-7, reads DVKVTQSSRYLVKRTGEKVFLECVQDMDHENMFWYRQDPGLGLRLIYFSYDVKMKEKGDIPEGYSVSREKKERFSLILESASTNQTSMYLCASASGGSYEQYFGPGTRLTVT.

Only one count was recorded for this clone. CDR3 sequence reads: CAWSGTSGSRFEQYF. In DNA, the CDR3 is TGTGCCTGGAGCGGGACTAGCGGCTCCCGATTCGAGCAGTACTTC. The V and J genes are TRBV30 and TRBJ2-7, with 11 bases matching TRBD2. The junction had 10 bases not matched to a gene; V was cut back by 3 bases and J by 6 bases. Germline V gene data show CDR1 as GTSNPN and CDR2 as SVGIG (reference sequence). This CDR3 region has 15 residues. The whole variable domain, filled in from reference TRBV30 and TRBJ2-7, reads SQTIHQWPATLVQPVGSPLSLECTVEGTSNPNLYWYRQAAGRGLQLLFYSVGIGQISSEVPQNLSASRPQDRQFILSSKKLLLSDSGFYLCAWSGTSGSRFEQYFGPGTRLTVT.

This clone was seen a few times. The chain combines TRBV28 with TRBJ2-7; 12 positions match TRBD1. With V trimmed by 6 bases and J by 3 bases, 3 bases remained unmatched. The CDR3 is 14 residues long. Germline V lookup: CDR1 MDHEN, CDR2 SYDVKM. The CDR3 sequence: CASRRDRGHYEQYF. DNA of the CDR3: TGTGCCAGCAGGAGGGACAGGGGGCACTACGAGCAGTACTTC.

The rearrangement joins TRBV7-8 to TRBJ2-7, with 7 bases fitting TRBD2. This CDR3 spans 15 amino acids. The V and J ends lost 3 bases and 2 bases, in that order; junction bases with no gene match: 7. The V gene's germline CDR1 is SGHVS and CDR2 FQNEAQ. DNA for the CDR3: TGTGCCAGCAGCTTTAGCACTAGCGTCCCCTACGAGCAGTACTTC. Translated, it gives CASSFSTSVPYEQYF.

This clone was detected a few times. The V call is TRBV6-1, the J call TRBJ1-4; no reliable D call. CDR1 and CDR2 (germline): MNHNS, SASEGT. V was pared by 8 bases and J by 0 bases, with 7 bases between. The CDR3 loop spans 13 amino acids. CDR3 bases: TGTGCCAGCGCAAGATCAACTAATGAAAAACTGTTTTTT. Its protein product is CASARSTNEKLFF.

The genes are TRBV7-8 and TRBJ1-1, with a weak D call TRBD1 (5 bases). CDR1 and CDR2 (germline): SGHVS, FQNEAQ. V lost 2 bases and J 1 base, leaving 11 bases between the germline ends. The CDR3 length is 15 residues. The CDR3 sequence: CASSLSLGQNTEAFF. CDR3 DNA sequence: TGTGCCAGCAGCTTAAGTTTGGGGCAGAACACTGAAGCTTTCTTT.

The chain has TRBV6-5 and TRBJ1-5; 10 bases are a match to TRBD1. The J segment lost 2 bases and the V segment lost 8 bases, leaving 3 bases of the junction unmatched. The CDR3 sequence is 14 residues long. Germline V CDR1 and CDR2: MNHEY, SVGAGI. CDR3 sequence (DNA): TGTGCCAGCGGGGACAGGGGAGGCAATCAGCCCCAGCATTTT. Protein sequence: CASGDRGGNQPQHF.

This chain connects TRBV5-1 to TRBJ1-1, with TRBD1 matching 7 bases. Germline values: CDR1 SGHRS, CDR2 YFSETQ. Trimming removed 1 base from V and 7 bases from J; junction bases left unmatched: 4. The CDR3 contains 13 residues. CDR3 in amino acids: CASSLYRDSEAFF. CDR3 bases: TGCGCCAGCAGCTTGTACCGGGACAGTGAAGCTTTCTTT.

This chain connects TRBV5-8 to TRBJ2-7, with 13 positions matching TRBD2. CDR1 SGHTS and CDR2 YDEGEE come from the germline V gene. V shed 2 bases, J shed 4 bases, and the junction held 3 bases outside the gene matches. The CDR3 has 15 amino acids. CDR3 bases: TGTGCCAGCAGCTTCCGACTAGCGGGAGGTTACGAGCAGTACTTC. It translates to CASSFRLAGGYEQYF.

As concerns this clone: The sample carries other DNA sequences with the same CDR3. V usage is TRBV5-1 and J usage is TRBJ2-2, with D tentatively TRBD1 (6 bases). Germline assignment: CDR1 SGHRS and CDR2 YFSETQ. V was clipped by 7 bases and J by 4 bases, with 8 bases between them. This CDR3 is 12 amino acids long. The CDR3 here is CASGGGTGELFF. CDR3 in DNA: TGCGCCAGCGGGGGCGGCACCGGGGAGCTGTTTTTT.

The gene calls are TRBV6-1 and TRBJ2-7; D unresolved. The CDR3 loop spans 12 amino acids. V was clipped by 4 bases and J by 3 bases, with 7 bases between them. CDR1 MNHNS and CDR2 SASEGT come from the germline V gene. CDR3 sequence (DNA): TGTGCCAGCAGTGGAGTGATCTACGAGCAGTACTTC. It specifies CASSGVIYEQYF.

CDR3: CASSQLKTGQGSYEQYF. The CDR3 region has the DNA TGCGCCAGCAGCCAACTAAAGACGGGACAGGGGTCCTACGAGCAGTACTTC. The V call is TRBV4-1, the J call TRBJ2-7; 10 bases match TRBD1. The CDR3 has 17 amino acids. With 2 bases clipped from V and 1 base from J, the junction kept 8 bases outside the gene matches. Germline V gene lookup returns CDR1 MGHRA and CDR2 YSYEKL.

The chain employs TRBV6-4 and TRBJ2-7; 7 nucleotides line up with TRBD2. CDR1 is MRHNA, CDR2 SNTAGT, per germline. There are 12 residues in the CDR3. Unmatched junction bases numbered 8, after V lost 10 bases and J lost 5 bases. The CDR3 nucleotides are TGTGCCATCTTAGTGGGAGGGGACGAGCAGTACTTC. Translating gives CAILVGGDEQYF.

The rearrangement uses TRBV10-3 and TRBJ1-2; no reliable D call. The CDR3 covers 15 residues. V gave up 2 bases and J gave up 2 bases, with 12 bases separating them. Germline CDR1 reads ENHRY; CDR2 reads SYGVKD. DNA of the CDR3: TGTGCCATCAGTGAGACCTTAACAGTAAACTATGGCTACACCTTC. Amino acid sequence: CAISETLTVNYGYTF.

The chain combines TRBV4-1 with TRBJ2-5, with 7 nucleotides matching TRBD2. Looked up from germline, CDR1 is MGHRA and CDR2 is YSYEKL. There are 14 residues in the CDR3. V shed 4 bases and J 1 base; nucleotides not matched to a gene: 3. The CDR3 DNA follows: TGCGCCAGCAGCCGCACTAGCGCCCAAGAGACCCAGTACTTC. Amino acids: CASSRTSAQETQYF.

The rearrangement links TRBV18 to TRBJ1-4; 9 bases line up with TRBD1. Per germline, CDR1 KGHSH and CDR2 LQKENI. V shed 3 bases and J 5 bases; nucleotides not matched to a gene: 7. The CDR3 contains 16 residues. The CDR3 sequence: CASSPPFGTGNEKLFF. The CDR3 DNA follows: TGTGCCAGCTCACCCCCTTTCGGGACAGGGAATGAAAAACTGTTTTTT.

The chain links TRBV25-1 to TRBJ2-7, with 7 positions matching TRBD1. The J segment lost 3 bases and the V segment lost 1 base, leaving 3 bases of the junction unmatched. The CDR3 loop spans 14 amino acids. Per the germline V gene, CDR1 is MGHDK and CDR2 is SYGVNS. This CDR3 is CASSESGQFYEQYF. The CDR3 nucleotides are TGTGCCAGCAGTGAATCGGGACAGTTCTACGAGCAGTACTTC.

The V call is TRBV28, the J call TRBJ1-1; unclear D gene. Germline V gene lookup returns CDR1 MDHEN and CDR2 SYDVKM. The CDR3 totals 14 residues. V was clipped by 7 bases and J by 1 base, with 13 bases between them. The CDR3: CASTNGLGNTEAFF. CDR3 nucleotide sequence: TGTGCCAGCACCAATGGGCTGGGGAACACTGAAGCTTTCTTT.

The chain carries TRBV28 and TRBJ2-7; TRBD2 matches at 7 bases. The CDR3 consists of 14 residues. CDR1 is MDHEN and CDR2 is SYDVKM in the germline V gene. J gave up 5 bases and V 9 bases, and 13 bases lay outside the gene matches. CDR3 residues: CASQRGGPSDEQYF. The CDR3 DNA follows: TGTGCCAGTCAGAGGGGAGGGCCTTCGGACGAGCAGTACTTC.